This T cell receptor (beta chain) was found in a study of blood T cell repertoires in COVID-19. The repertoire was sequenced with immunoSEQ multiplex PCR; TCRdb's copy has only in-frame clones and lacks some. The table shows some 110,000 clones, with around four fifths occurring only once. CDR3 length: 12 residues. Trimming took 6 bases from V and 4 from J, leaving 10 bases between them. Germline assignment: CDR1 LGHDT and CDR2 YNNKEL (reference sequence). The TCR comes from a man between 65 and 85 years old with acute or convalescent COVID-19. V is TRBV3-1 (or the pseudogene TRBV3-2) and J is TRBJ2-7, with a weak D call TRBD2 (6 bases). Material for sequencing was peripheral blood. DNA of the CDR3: TGTGCCAGCAGAGGACTAACTTACGAGCAGTACTTC. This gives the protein CASRGLTYEQYF.